This is a list of T cell receptor beta chains from one sample in a study of T cell repertoires in cytomegalovirus infection. Antigens for these TCRs are unknown. From the reads, TCRdb called clonotypes with MiXCR, one entry per CDR3 protein. This table has approximately 470,000 distinct CDR3 sequences, about 42% appearing once. The sample here was cultured PBMCs, taken from culture after CMV antigen stimulation. The source of these receptors is a human donor in good health (CMV status not recorded). Some clones in this sample may be carry-over from other donors' samples. The CDR3 runs from the conserved cysteine through the conserved F or W. A D gene is named only where the DNA matches it firmly. Size values are once, few and many counts, or a class for expanded clones, and some rows have none.

D	V	J	size	CDR3	DNA
TRBD2	TRBV7-7	TRBJ2-5	-	CASSLIPGLAGAETQYF	TGTGCCAGCAGCCTTATCCCGGGACTAGCGGGAGCAGAGACCCAGTACTTC
TRBD2	TRBV7-6	TRBJ2-5	many	CASSPGTSGQETQYF	TGTGCCAGCAGCCCAGGGACTAGCGGGCAAGAGACCCAGTACTTC
-	TRBV28	TRBJ2-5	-	CASTAVRGGRETQYF	TGTGCCAGCACCGCGGTACGGGGTGGCCGGGAGACCCAGTACTTC
-	TRBV5-6	TRBJ1-1	-	CASTEIWTGNTEAFF	TGTGCCAGCACCGAAATTTGGACGGGAAACACTGAAGCTTTCTTT
TRBD2	TRBV5-4	TRBJ2-2	-	CASSLGGSGGNTGELFF	TGTGCCAGCAGCTTGGGGGGCTCGGGGGGAAACACCGGGGAGCTGTTTTTT
-	TRBV7-2	TRBJ2-1	few	CASSWETGTERNEQFF	TGTGCCAGCAGCTGGGAAACCGGGACTGAACGTAATGAGCAGTTCTTC
-	TRBV15	TRBJ1-2	-	CATSRGSLTLGYTF	TGTGCCACCAGCAGGGGCTCTTTGACCTTAGGCTACACCTTC
-	TRBV25-1	TRBJ2-1	-	CASSEPAIDEQFF	TGTGCCAGCAGTGAACCGGCTATAGATGAGCAGTTCTTC
-	TRBV2	TRBJ2-3	-	CASSGGTHTDTQYF	TGTGCCAGCAGTGGGGGGACCCACACAGATACGCAGTATTTT
-	TRBV20-1	TRBJ2-1	once	CSAPPQGGGYNEQFF	TGCAGTGCTCCCCCGCAGGGGGGGGGGTACAATGAGCAGTTCTTC
TRBD2	TRBV6-1	TRBJ2-5	few	CASSFSGGSQETQYF	TGTGCCAGCAGTTTTAGCGGGGGGTCCCAAGAGACCCAGTACTTC
-	TRBV7-2	TRBJ2-1	-	CASRRRDTYNEQFF	TGTGCCAGCAGGAGGCGGGACACCTACAATGAGCAGTTCTTC
TRBD1	TRBV7-4	TRBJ1-5	-	CASSLGSRQGAYSNQPQHF	TGTGCCAGCAGCTTGGGATCCAGACAGGGGGCGTATAGCAATCAGCCCCAGCATTTT
-	TRBV6-5	TRBJ1-1	-	CASRVLGTRRGTEAFF	TGTGCCAGCAGGGTACTTGGGACCCGCCGGGGCACTGAAGCTTTCTTT
TRBD2	TRBV11-2	TRBJ2-1	-	CASSPLGGVNEQFF	TGTGCCAGCAGCCCCCTGGGGGGGGTCAATGAGCAGTTCTTC
-	TRBV7-8	TRBJ2-6	-	CASSLGAPGANVLTF	TGTGCCAGCAGCTTAGGGGCCCCTGGGGCCAACGTCCTGACTTTC
-	TRBV6-4	TRBJ2-1	-	CASSDGGRSYNEQFF	TGTGCCAGCAGTGACGGGGGACGCTCCTACAATGAGCAGTTCTTC
TRBD2	TRBV11-3	TRBJ2-1	-	CASSRGLAGEGEQFF	TGTGCCAGCAGCCGGGGACTAGCGGGAGAGGGCGAGCAGTTCTTC
-	TRBV6-1	TRBJ1-6	few	CASSEYSNSPLHF	TGTGCCAGCAGTGAATACAGCAATTCACCCCTCCACTTT
TRBD2	TRBV11-2	TRBJ2-1	few	CASSPGGGEQFF	TGTGCCAGCAGCCCTGGCGGGGGGGAGCAGTTCTTC
TRBD1	TRBV12-3/TRBV12-4	TRBJ2-5	-	CASSQGQPTQYF	TGTGCCAGCAGCCAGGGACAGCCGACCCAGTACTTC
-	TRBV7-2	TRBJ2-2	few	CASSHIIARGTGELFF	TGTGCCAGCAGCCATATCATAGCGAGAGGCACCGGGGAGCTGTTTTTT
TRBD1	TRBV7-2	TRBJ2-5	few	CASSKGQGGLNQETQYF	TGTGCCAGCAGCAAGGGACAGGGAGGCCTGAACCAAGAGACCCAGTACTTC
-	TRBV13	TRBJ1-3	-	CASSGRGSGNTIYF	TGTGCCAGCAGCGGCAGGGGCTCGGGAAACACCATATATTTT
TRBD2	TRBV7-2	TRBJ2-3	few	CASSPTGTSPDTQYF	TGTGCCAGCAGCCCGACCGGGACTAGTCCAGATACGCAGTATTTT
TRBD2	TRBV7-8	TRBJ2-1	-	CASSNVPGLTYNEQFF	TGTGCCAGCAGCAACGTTCCGGGACTAACATACAATGAGCAGTTCTTC
-	TRBV20-1	TRBJ2-7	once	CSARARTGRAYEQYF	TGCAGTGCTAGAGCGAGAACAGGGAGAGCGTACGAGCAGTACTTC
-	TRBV7-9	TRBJ1-3	-	CASSLRDAGNTIYF	TGTGCCAGCAGCTTAAGGGACGCCGGAAACACCATATATTTT
-	TRBV7-9	TRBJ2-7	-	CASSKGGEQYF	TGTGCCAGCAGTAAGGGGGGGGAGCAGTACTTC
-	TRBV12-3/TRBV12-4	TRBJ2-1	once	CASSLPRREQFF	TGTGCCAGCAGTTTACCTCGGCGGGAGCAGTTCTTC
-	TRBV27	TRBJ1-4	few	CASSLQGREKLFF	TGTGCCAGCAGTTTACAGGGTCGGGAAAAACTGTTTTTT
-	TRBV7-9	TRBJ2-2	once	CASSSGTTGELFF	TGTGCCAGCAGCTCAGGGACCACCGGGGAGCTGTTTTTT
TRBD2	TRBV7-4	TRBJ2-1	-	CASSSGTSGRRGYNEQFF	TGTGCCAGCAGCTCTGGGACTAGCGGTCGGAGGGGGTACAATGAGCAGTTCTTC
TRBD1	TRBV19	TRBJ1-5	-	CASSTTGVGNQPQHF	TGTGCCAGTAGTACTACAGGGGTTGGCAATCAGCCCCAGCATTTT
-	TRBV7-9	TRBJ1-3	-	CASSLKLTGHSGNTIYF	TGTGCCAGCAGCTTAAAGTTGACAGGCCACTCTGGAAACACCATATATTTT
TRBD2	TRBV5-1	TRBJ2-5	-	CASSLTSGGYETQYF	TGCGCCAGCAGCTTGACCTCGGGGGGGTATGAGACCCAGTACTTC
-	TRBV28	TRBJ2-7	-	CASSSWEQYF	TGTGCCAGCAGTTCGTGGGAGCAGTACTTC
TRBD1	TRBV4-1	TRBJ2-1	-	CASSQRPGQGTGEQFF	TGCGCCAGCAGCCAACGACCGGGACAGGGAACTGGTGAGCAGTTCTTC
TRBD1	TRBV11-2	TRBJ1-1	once	CASSPRQGRANTEAFF	TGTGCCAGCAGCCCTCGACAGGGGAGGGCAAACACTGAAGCTTTCTTT
TRBD1	TRBV6-4	TRBJ2-7	-	CASINRGRGSYEQYF	TGTGCCAGCATCAACAGGGGGCGCGGTTCCTACGAGCAGTACTTC
-	TRBV11-2	TRBJ1-2	-	CASSLVWAGADGYGYTF	TGTGCCAGCAGCTTAGTTTGGGCGGGGGCGGATGGCTATGGCTACACCTTC
-	TRBV12-3/TRBV12-4	TRBJ2-1	once	CASTWRGAEQFF	TGTGCCAGCACGTGGAGAGGGGCAGAGCAGTTCTTC
TRBD1	TRBV11-2	TRBJ2-1	few	CASSVGGPIEQFF	TGTGCCAGCAGCGTAGGGGGCCCGATTGAGCAGTTCTTC
-	TRBV12-3/TRBV12-4	TRBJ2-1	-	CASSLVVATSNEQFF	TGTGCCAGCAGTTTAGTAGTGGCCACTAGCAATGAGCAGTTCTTC
TRBD2	TRBV5-1	TRBJ2-1	-	CASSLEGSGREVNEQFF	TGCGCCAGCAGCTTGGAAGGGAGCGGGAGAGAGGTCAATGAGCAGTTCTTC
TRBD1	TRBV27	TRBJ1-1	-	CASSPTPDRGRGEAFF	TGTGCCAGCAGTCCAACCCCGGACAGGGGGCGCGGGGAAGCTTTCTTT
TRBD2	TRBV11-2	TRBJ2-7	few	CASSPARAGGPREQYF	TGTGCCAGCAGCCCGGCCAGAGCGGGAGGGCCGCGTGAGCAGTACTTC